Following are 14 T cell receptor beta chains from one sample sequenced in a study of identical twins. TCRdb reanalysed the 5' RACE reads using MiXCR and keeps one entry per CDR3 protein. This sample has 200,000 to 250,000 distinct CDR3 sequences; roughly 7% occur once, and the top ten carry roughly 3.9%. In addition, the sample was reused for a study of yellow fever vaccine responses in identical twins.

Material: memory (CD45RO+) T cells sorted from blood. Receptors originate from a woman under 30 in good health.

Ten or more counts support this clonotype. The genes are TRBV5-1 and TRBJ2-4; TRBD1 might be the D (7 bases). CDR1 and CDR2 from the germline V gene are SGHRS and YFSETQ. The CDR3 extends over 16 amino acids. V was trimmed by 4 bases and J by 5 bases, leaving 19 bases between them. This CDR3 reads CASSLSLGGGENIQYF. The CDR3 bases are TGCGCCAGCAGCCTGTCTCTCGGAGGGGGCGAAAACATTCAGTACTTC.

This clonotype came up a few times. This rearrangement joins TRBV7-3 to TRBJ2-2; D perhaps matches TRBD2 (6 bases). The CDR3 spans 16 residues. Germline loops: CDR1 SGHTA, CDR2 FQGTGA. V was pared by 5 bases and J by 5 bases, with 18 bases between. CDR3 residues: CASSRFVFGGTGELFF. In nucleotides, the CDR3 is TGTGCCAGCAGCCGATTTGTTTTTGGGGGGACCGGGGAGCTGTTTTTT.

In its sample, this clonotype was seen many times. The rearrangement links TRBV28 to TRBJ2-7, with 7 bases matching TRBD2. The CDR3 is made up of 13 amino acids. J lost 7 bases, V lost 6 bases, and 9 bases had no gene match. CDR1 is MDHEN, CDR2 SYDVKM, per germline. The CDR3: CASRHTSVWEQYF. As DNA, the CDR3 is TGTGCCAGCAGGCACACTAGCGTTTGGGAGCAGTACTTC.

The sample holds many counts of this clonotype. The chain's CDR3 is CATSSGLAGVSYNEQFF. DNA of the CDR3: TGTGCCACCAGCAGTGGACTAGCGGGAGTGTCCTACAATGAGCAGTTCTTC. The chain joins TRBV15 to TRBJ2-1; the match to TRBD2 covers 13 bases. Germline V CDR1 and CDR2: LNHNV, YYDKDF (reference sequence). This CDR3 has 17 amino acids. Germline trimming cut 3 bases from V and 1 base from J; bases unmatched to any gene: 3.

The chain combines TRBV6-2 or TRBV6-3 with TRBJ2-2; 12 bases are shared with TRBD2. The CDR3 sequence is 18 residues long. Germline V lookup: CDR1 MNHEY, CDR2 SVGEGT. J gave up 6 bases and V 0 bases, and 8 bases lay outside the gene matches. This chain's CDR3 is CASSYSALAGGHSGELFF. For the CDR3, the DNA is TGTGCCAGCAGTTACTCGGCGCTAGCGGGGGGGCACTCCGGGGAGCTGTTTTTT.

This clonotype was counted between two and nine times. This rearrangement joins TRBV6-2 or TRBV6-3 to TRBJ2-3, with 14 bases fitting TRBD2. Germline loops: CDR1 MNHEY, CDR2 SVGEGT. V dropped 2 bases and J dropped 0; count of bases not matched to a gene: 7. The CDR3 spans 19 residues. The CDR3 here is CASSYPTSGGEPSTDTQYF. The CDR3 region has the DNA TGTGCCAGCAGTTACCCGACTAGCGGGGGGGAACCTAGCACAGATACGCAGTATTTT.

The rearrangement links TRBV5-1 to TRBJ2-3, with D maybe TRBD1 (6 bases). Germline V gene sequence: CDR1 SGHRS, CDR2 YFSETQ. Trimming shortened V by 4 bases and J by 2 bases, and 14 bases separated the two germline ends. This CDR3 is 15 amino acids long. The CDR3, as DNA: TGCGCCAGCAGCAAAGGACAGCCGTCCACAGATACGCAGTATTTT. This sequence encodes CASSKGQPSTDTQYF.

The chain is built from TRBV20-1 and TRBJ2-5; 7 bases are a match to TRBD2. V gave up 3 bases and J gave up 0 bases; unmatched junction bases: 10. The germline V gene encodes CDR1 DFQATT and CDR2 SNEGSKA (reference sequence). The CDR3 runs to 16 residues. The DNA for the CDR3 is TGCAGTGCTAGTTACCCGCGTAGCGGGTACCAAGAGACCCAGTACTTC. Its protein is CSASYPRSGYQETQYF.

This clonotype was recorded a few times. This sequence joins TRBV15 and TRBJ1-2; 7 bases are shared with TRBD1. The CDR3 runs 15 residues. The V gene's germline CDR1 is LNHNV and CDR2 YYDKDF (reference sequence). Trimming cost V 0 bases and J 5 bases; bases outside gene matches: 6. CDR3 coding DNA: TGTGCCACCAGCAGAGATACGAACAGGGGTTATGGCTACACCTTC. Translation gives CATSRDTNRGYGYTF.

This clonotype showed up many times. V and J are TRBV20-1 and TRBJ2-7; the match to TRBD2 covers 10 bases. The V gene's germline CDR1 is DFQATT and CDR2 SNEGSKA (reference sequence). Trimming at V came to 6 bases and at J to 4 bases, leaving 9 bases not matched to a gene. CDR3 length equals 14 residues. The CDR3 here is CSAPKPSGSYEQYF. DNA for the CDR3: TGCAGTGCCCCAAAACCTAGCGGGAGTTACGAGCAGTACTTC.

This clonotype was found a few times. The chain uses TRBV20-1 and TRBJ2-3, with D perhaps matching TRBD1 or TRBD2 (6 bases each). V was trimmed by 0 bases and J by 6 bases, leaving 13 bases between them. Germline V CDR1 and CDR2: DFQATT, SNEGSKA (reference sequence). CDR3 length: 14 amino acids. The chain's CDR3 is CSARDGGGADTQYF. In DNA form, the CDR3 reads TGCAGTGCTAGAGATGGAGGGGGAGCGGATACGCAGTATTTT.

This clonotype was observed a few times. The chain combines TRBV15 with TRBJ2-2; D uncertain. Trimming removed 1 base from V and 1 base from J, with 4 bases in between. Germline values: CDR1 LNHNV, CDR2 YYDKDF (reference sequence). The CDR3 spans 14 residues. CDR3 protein: CATSRGENTGELFF. CDR3 in DNA: TGTGCCACCAGCAGAGGGGAGAACACCGGGGAGCTGTTTTTT.

The table lists this clonotype with many counts. The rearrangement joins TRBV7-8 to TRBJ2-1; D unresolved. In germline, CDR1 is SGHVS, CDR2 FQNEAQ. The CDR3 covers 13 residues. V was shortened by 6 bases and J by 4 bases, with 10 bases between the two germline ends. CDR3 DNA sequence: TGTGCCAGCAGGATCGGTAGATACAATGAGCAGTTCTTC. Its protein product is CASRIGRYNEQFF.

This clonotype has just a few counts. The CDR3: CASSLGVPPQTQYF. The CDR3 nucleotides are TGTGCCAGCAGCTTAGGGGTACCCCCCCAGACCCAGTACTTC. This chain joins TRBV7-6 and TRBJ2-5; D gene ambiguous. The CDR3 sequence is 14 residues long. Per germline, CDR1 SGHVS and CDR2 FNYEAQ. The V end was cut by 1 base, the J end by 6 bases, with 12 bases between.